This T cell receptor beta chain is drawn from a study of OX40 agonist ivuxolimab in advanced cancers. Study-wide background: Hepatocellular carcinoma, melanoma, renal cell or head and neck cancer occurred in dose-escalation patients. The study's findings and limits: There were, on average, more expanded clones in CD8+ T cells than in CD4+. The authors did not determine the antigen specificity of the expanded peripheral T cells.

Autoimmune disease history or systemic immunosuppression was exclusionary. This CDR3 has 13 amino acids. CDR1 LNHDA and CDR2 SQIVND come from the germline V gene (reference sequence). Trimming removed 5 bases at V and 0 bases at J, with 8 bases between. As regards this clone: What it binds is not known.

The method was immunoSEQ multiplex PCR; TCRdb's version includes in-frame clones alone and lacks a portion of them. The repertoire consists of around 76,000 clones, with about 87% occurring once and the leading ten covering more than 0.45%. The source of this sequence is an adult with an advanced solid tumor such as melanoma, head and neck, liver or kidney cancer. The sample here was CD4+ or CD8+ T cells sorted from blood, taken in a trial of the OX40 agonist ivuxolimab. The chain recombines TRBV19 with TRBJ2-7, with unresolved D. DNA of the CDR3: TGTGCCAGTAGTGCCAGGAACTCCTACGAGCAGTACTTC. It yields the protein CASSARNSYEQYF.